Each of the 3 T cell receptor beta chains below was sequenced from the same sample in a study of OX40 agonist ivuxolimab in advanced cancers. Generated by immunoSEQ multiplex PCR, the TCRdb table keeps only in-frame clones and is missing some. The sample holds approximately 70,000 clones; about 88% are singletons and the top ten take approximately 0.3%. The starting material was CD4+ or CD8+ T cells sorted from blood, obtained in a trial of the OX40 agonist ivuxolimab. These TCRs come from an adult with an advanced solid tumor such as melanoma, head and neck, liver or kidney cancer.

The genes are TRBV5-1 and TRBJ1-1; D gene ambiguous. The CDR3 contains 13 residues. Trimming stripped 1 base from V and 4 bases from J, with 8 bases between. The V gene's germline CDR1 is SGHRS and CDR2 YFSETQ. In DNA form, the CDR3 reads TGCGCCAGCAGCTTGTTGCCATCCACTGAAGCTTTCTTT. As protein: CASSLLPSTEAFF.

This chain links TRBV9 with TRBJ2-1; D perhaps matches TRBD1 (6 bases). The CDR3 is 15 amino acids. Germline V gene data show CDR1 as SGDLS and CDR2 as YYNGEE. The ends were cut back, 4 bases at V and 0 bases at J, with 11 bases in the middle. Here the CDR3 reads CASSLTGNSYNEQFF. In DNA, the CDR3 is TGTGCCAGCAGCCTAACAGGGAACTCCTACAATGAGCAGTTCTTC. Complete variable domain (other parts from reference TRBV9 and TRBJ2-1): DSGVTQTPKHLITATGQRVTLRCSPRSGDLSVYWYQQSLDQGLQFLIQYYNGEERAKGNILERFSAQQFPDLHSELNLSSLELGDSALYFCASSLTGNSYNEQFFGPGTRLTVL.

This rearrangement joins TRBV28 to TRBJ2-7; perhaps TRBD2 as D (6 bases). The CDR3 consists of 13 residues. V was shortened by 4 bases and J by 2 bases, with 9 bases between the two germline ends. The germline V gene has CDR1 MDHEN and CDR2 SYDVKM. The CDR3 coding sequence is TGTGCCAGCAGTTGGACGGGGGCCTACGAGCAGTACTTC. Residues: CASSWTGAYEQYF.